A selection of T cell receptor beta chains follows, all from one sample in a study of blood T cell repertoires in COVID-19. Assay: immunoSEQ multiplex PCR; the TCRdb copy retains only in-frame clones and omits some. The sample carries 300,000 or so clones, about nine tenths recorded once. Sequenced: PBMCs or T cells enriched from blood (not recorded which). These receptors were taken from a woman aged 18-35 years who had recovered from COVID-19. The CDR3 runs from the conserved cysteine through the conserved F or W. The D gene is left open where the match is weak. Expanded clones get a size class; other rows say once, few or many, or leave the size out.

>12|TRBV5-1|NA|TRBJ1-5|NA
TGCGCCAGCAGCGATGGAGCGGGGCCCCAGCATTTT
CASSDGAGPQHF
>17|TRBV15|TRBD1|TRBJ2-5|few
TGTGCCACCAGCAGAGCAGACAGGGGAGGACGGGGAGAGACCCAGTACTTC
CATSRADRGGRGETQYF
>13|TRBV2|NA|TRBJ2-1|once
TGTGCCAGCAGTTCCCGGGAGTACAATGAGCAGTTCTTC
CASSSREYNEQFF
>14|TRBV11-2|NA|TRBJ2-7|NA
TGTGCCAGCAGCGCCGGTCTCGGAGTCGACGAGCAGTACTTC
CASSAGLGVDEQYF
>16|TRBV24-1|TRBD2|TRBJ2-3|NA
TGTGCCACCAGTGGAGGGACTAGCGCAACCAGGGATACGCAGTATTTT
CATSGGTSATRDTQYF
>12|TRBV12-3/TRBV12-4|NA|TRBJ2-1|NA
TGTGCCAGCAGCCCTAGGGGGAGTGAGCAGTTCTTC
CASSPRGSEQFF
>13|TRBV29-1|TRBD1|TRBJ2-3|NA
TGCAGCGTTGTACAGGGGGCAACAGATACGCAGTATTTT
CSVVQGATDTQYF
>13|TRBV3-1/TRBV3-2|NA|TRBJ1-1|NA
TGTGCCAGCAGCCTCGAGGAGAACACTGAAGCTTTCTTT
CASSLEENTEAFF
>15|TRBV7-7|NA|TRBJ2-3|NA
TGTGCTAGCAGCGCCGATATTAGTACCACAGATACGCAGTATTTT
CASSADISTTDTQYF
>16|TRBV4-1|TRBD1|TRBJ1-2|NA
TGCGCCAGCAGCCCTGGACAGGGGGCGACCGCCTCTGGCTACACCTTC
CASSPGQGATASGYTF
>14|TRBV5-1|TRBD1|TRBJ2-7|few
TGCGCCAGCAGCTTGGGGGGACAGGTTCACGAGCAGTACTTC
CASSLGGQVHEQYF
>16|TRBV12-2|NA|TRBJ2-5|NA
TGTGCAAGTCGCTTAGCGCCTAGCGGGGCCCAAGAGACCCAGTACTTC
CASRLAPSGAQETQYF
>15|TRBV5-6|NA|TRBJ2-5|once
TGTGCCAGCAGCTTGCTCAGGTTTACCCAAGAGACCCAGTACTTC
CASSLLRFTQETQYF
>16|TRBV24-1|TRBD1|TRBJ2-3|NA
TGTGCCACCTCCCAGGGGACAGCTAGTTTCGGAGATACGCAGTATTTT
CATSQGTASFGDTQYF
>13|TRBV2|TRBD1|TRBJ1-2|NA
TGTGCCAGCAGTGTTGGACAGGACTATGGCTACACCTTC
CASSVGQDYGYTF
>17|TRBV7-2|TRBD1|TRBJ1-1|many
TGTGCCAGCAGCTTAGAACAGGGGGCAAATTTGCGCACTGAAGCTTTCTTT
CASSLEQGANLRTEAFF
>16|TRBV4-1|NA|TRBJ2-7|NA
TGCGCCAGCAGCCGCTTGAAAGCACAGGCGGCCACGATTAAGTACTTC
CASSRLKAQAATIKYF
>14|TRBV19|NA|TRBJ1-5|few
TGTGCCAGTCGGGGGGTCTTGGGCAATCAGCCCCAGCATTTT
CASRGVLGNQPQHF
>18|TRBV19|TRBD1|TRBJ1-3|NA
TGTGCCAGTATCTATAGGGAGAGACAGGGACCATCTGGAAACACCATATATTTT
CASIYRERQGPSGNTIYF
>15|TRBV7-8|NA|TRBJ1-5|NA
TGTGCCAGCAGCCAAGACAGTACTAGCAATCAGCCCCAGCATTTT
CASSQDSTSNQPQHF
>18|TRBV11-2|TRBD2|TRBJ2-3|NA
TGTGCCAGCAGCTTAGCGGGAGGGCTCCCCTATAGCACAGATACGCAGTATTTT
CASSLAGGLPYSTDTQYF